Listed here are 18 T cell receptor beta chains from one sample, sequenced in a study of shared clonotypes between healthy human individuals. CD45RO-negative cells were positively selected for CCR7, leaving out terminally differentiated effector memory CD45RA+ cells. Sequencing used immunoSEQ multiplex PCR; TCRdb keeps in-frame clones, though not all of them. The table includes 1.5 million to 2.5 million clones, about 94% detected once. Sequences were obtained from naive CD8+ T cells sorted from blood. The receptors were gathered from a young man in good health.

The chain joins TRBV5-6 to TRBJ1-2, with unresolved D. V was trimmed by 10 bases and J by 4 bases, leaving 20 bases between them. The CDR3 is 14 amino acids. Germline-derived CDR1 and CDR2 are SGHDT and YYEEEE. The chain's CDR3 is CAGMTWPGLYGYTF. The CDR3 DNA follows: TGTGCCGGTATGACGTGGCCGGGCCTCTATGGCTACACCTTC.

The chain has TRBV11-2 and TRBJ1-3; 9 bases are shared with TRBD1. The CDR3 has 13 residues. Trimming cost V 4 bases and J 8 bases; bases outside gene matches: 3. CDR1 and CDR2 from the germline V gene are SGHAT and FQNNGV. The CDR3 sequence is CASSWDREDTIYF. CDR3 coding DNA: TGTGCCAGCAGCTGGGACAGGGAGGACACCATATATTTT.

The chain carries TRBV6-5 and TRBJ2-1, with TRBD1 matching over 8 bases. CDR1 is MNHEY and CDR2 is SVGAGI in the germline V gene. The CDR3 sequence is 15 residues long. The V and J ends lost 5 bases and 7 bases, in that order; junction bases with no gene match: 10. This chain's CDR3 is CASSPQTGTGNEQFF. The CDR3, as DNA: TGTGCCAGCAGTCCCCAGACCGGGACAGGAAATGAGCAGTTCTTC.

This chain connects TRBV6-5 to TRBJ2-2, with TRBD2 matching over 13 bases. This CDR3 contains 16 residues. The V gene end was trimmed by 4 bases and the J gene end by 6 bases; junction bases not matched to a gene: 5. From germline, CDR1 is MNHEY and CDR2 SVGAGI. The CDR3 sequence: CASSSAGLAGSGELFF. DNA for the CDR3: TGTGCCAGCAGTTCCGCGGGACTAGCGGGATCCGGGGAGCTGTTTTTT.

With regard to this clone: This same CDR3 is encoded by further DNA sequences in the sample. The chain carries TRBV20-1 and TRBJ2-7, with D unresolved. V was cut by 5 bases and J by 4 bases, with 6 bases left in between. The germline V gene has CDR1 DFQATT and CDR2 SNEGSKA (reference sequence). This CDR3 spans 10 amino acids. CDR3 sequence (DNA): TGCAGTGCTTCCCAGTACGAGCAGTACTTC. This sequence encodes CSASQYEQYF.

The J gene is TRBJ2-7, the V gene TRBV10-2; D possibly corresponds to TRBD1 (5 bases). CDR3 size: 19 residues. Germline values: CDR1 WSHSY, CDR2 SAAADI. V was pared by 3 bases and J by 0 bases, with 24 bases between. CDR3 coding DNA: TGCGCCAGCAGTGACCCCGCGATAGGGGTCGGGTTAGGCTCCTACGAGCAGTACTTC. It codes for CASSDPAIGVGLGSYEQYF.

This clone was seen just once. The rearrangement links TRBV19 to TRBJ2-3, with D hard to call. The CDR3 contains 19 residues. Germline CDR1 and CDR2: LNHDA and SQIVND (reference sequence). V lost 5 bases, J lost 2 bases, and 26 bases lay in between. CDR3 nucleotides: TGTGCCAGTAGTTCGCAGCCCTCCTTCGCGCGGCAATTCACAGATACGCAGTATTTT. Protein sequence: CASSSQPSFARQFTDTQYF.

This clone was seen a single time. The V call is TRBV23-1, the J call TRBJ1-2; 7 bases match TRBD1. TRBV23-1 is recorded as an ORF, its role being uncertain. The trim removed 0 bases at V and 13 bases at J, leaving 14 bases unmatched. The CDR3 sequence is 15 residues long. The DNA of the CDR3 is TGCGCCAGCAGTCAATCCTTCAAAAGGGACAGCAGGGGCACCTTC. This translates into CASSQSFKRDSRGTF.

The V and J genes are TRBV6-5 and TRBJ1-4; 10 nucleotides agree with TRBD1. This CDR3 is built from 14 residues. Germline trimming cut 6 bases from V and 5 bases from J; bases unmatched to any gene: 3. Germline V gene sequence: CDR1 MNHEY, CDR2 SVGAGI. Here the CDR3 DNA reads TGTGCCAGCAGGACAGGGGGCAGGAATGAAAAACTGTTTTTT. This translates into CASRTGGRNEKLFF.

The chain uses TRBV15 and TRBJ2-2; 10 bases agree with TRBD2. The CDR3 is made up of 17 amino acids. CDR1 and CDR2 (germline): LNHNV, YYDKDF (reference sequence). V was pared by 3 bases and J by 3 bases, with 7 bases of the junction left unmatched. The CDR3 bases are TGTGCCACCAGCAGGAGGGGGACTAGCGAGTACACCGGGGAGCTGTTTTTT. It encodes CATSRRGTSEYTGELFF.

This clone was seen just once. The chain is built from TRBV6-9 and TRBJ1-4; D is possibly TRBD1 (6 bases). Trimming removed 5 bases from V and 0 bases from J, with 19 bases in between. CDR3 length: 18 amino acids. Germline V gene lookup returns CDR1 MNHGY and CDR2 SVAAGI. The CDR3 here is CASSKYSGQTATNEKLFF. CDR3 nucleotides: TGTGCCAGCAGTAAGTATTCGGGACAAACTGCAACTAATGAAAAACTGTTTTTT.

V gene TRBV9 combines with J gene TRBJ1-2; the D gene is possibly TRBD1 (6 bases). In germline, CDR1 is SGDLS, CDR2 YYNGEE. The V gene lost 0 bases and the J gene lost 2 bases, with 11 bases spanning the gap. The CDR3 runs 15 residues. The CDR3 loop is CASSVAGATNYGYTF. CDR3 nucleotide sequence: TGTGCCAGCAGCGTAGCAGGGGCAACCAACTATGGCTACACCTTC.

The rearrangement links TRBV28 to TRBJ1-2; D is unresolved. Germline V gene sequence: CDR1 MDHEN, CDR2 SYDVKM. This CDR3 contains 16 residues. Trimming left V 5 bases short and J 9 bases short, with 25 bases between. The CDR3 protein is CASSPPYSLNSLSYTF. The CDR3 DNA is TGTGCCAGCAGTCCCCCCTACAGCCTGAATAGCCTGAGCTACACCTTC.

The rearrangement links TRBV2 to TRBJ1-4; D remains unclear. Germline CDR1 reads SNHLY; CDR2 reads FYNNEI. The CDR3 consists of 12 residues. V lost 5 bases and J 5 bases, leaving 6 bases between the germline ends. CDR3 bases: TGTGCCAGCAGTTGGGAGAATGAAAAACTGTTTTTT. Residues: CASSWENEKLFF.

This chain connects TRBV5-4 to TRBJ1-1; a possible D gene is TRBD1 (5 bases). CDR1 SGHNT and CDR2 YYREEE come from the germline V gene (reference sequence). V was cut by 3 bases and J by 1 base, with 13 bases left in between. The CDR3 sequence is 15 residues long. The CDR3 here is CASSWTRGTNTEAFF. DNA of the CDR3: TGTGCCAGCAGCTGGACCCGGGGCACGAACACTGAAGCTTTCTTT.

This chain uses TRBV14 with TRBJ2-1, with 7 bases identical to TRBD2. The length of the CDR3 is 16 residues. The V gene's germline CDR1 is SGHDN and CDR2 FVKESK. The J segment lost 6 bases and the V segment lost 0 bases, leaving 8 bases of the junction unmatched. The CDR3 DNA reads TGTGCCAGCAGCCAAGATAGGCTAGCGGAGCTCAATGAGCAGTTCTTC. Translated, it gives CASSQDRLAELNEQFF.

The chain recombines TRBV19 with TRBJ1-1; D call uncertain. This CDR3 has 15 residues. CDR1 is LNHDA and CDR2 is SQIVND in the germline V gene (reference sequence). The V gene lost 4 bases and the J gene lost 0 bases, with 12 bases spanning the gap. This CDR3 reads CASSSITVLNTEAFF. CDR3 nucleotides: TGTGCCAGTAGTAGCATAACAGTGTTGAACACTGAAGCTTTCTTT. Full variable domain (rest looked up from reference TRBV19 and TRBJ1-1): DGGITQSPKYLFRKEGQNVTLSCEQNLNHDAMYWYRQDPGQGLRLIYYSQIVNDFQKGDIAEGYSVSREKKESFPLTVTSAQKNPTAFYLCASSSITVLNTEAFFGQGTRLTVV.

The V call is TRBV5-1, the J call TRBJ2-5, with unresolved D. CDR1 is SGHRS and CDR2 is YFSETQ in the germline V gene. CDR3 length equals 14 residues. Trimming left V 1 base short and J 0 bases short, with 7 bases between. Written as DNA, the CDR3 is TGCGCCAGCAGCTTGTTCCCAGACCAAGAGACCCAGTACTTC. This codes for CASSLFPDQETQYF.